The next 10 T cell receptor beta chains were all read from a single sample in a study of blood T cell repertoires in COVID-19. Profiled with immunoSEQ multiplex PCR; TCRdb holds only in-frame clones, not every one. The sample holds roughly 150,000 clones, roughly 80% seen once. Sequences were obtained from peripheral blood. Receptors originate from a woman older than 75 with COVID-19, enrolled during active disease.

In DNA form, the CDR3 reads TGTGCCAGCAGCGGAGGACTAGCGGGGATAAATGAGCAGTTCTTC. It yields the protein CASSGGLAGINEQFF. The chain links TRBV2 to TRBJ2-1; TRBD2 matches 12 bases. Germline CDR1 SNHLY, CDR2 FYNNEI. The CDR3 loop spans 15 amino acids. J lost 7 bases, V lost 6 bases, and 7 bases had no gene match.

The chain uses TRBV7-9 and TRBJ2-2, with D possibly matching TRBD2 (6 bases). Trimming pared 2 bases from V and 8 bases from J, leaving 9 bases between. Per germline, CDR1 SEHNR and CDR2 FQNEAQ (reference sequence). The CDR3 loop spans 13 amino acids. In DNA form, the CDR3 reads TGTGCCAGCAGCTTACGGGGGACGGGGGAGCTGTTTTTT. Protein: CASSLRGTGELFF.

The rearrangement links TRBV11-2 to TRBJ1-5; a possible D gene is TRBD1 (5 bases). The CDR3 length is 15 residues. Germline lookup yields CDR1 SGHAT and CDR2 FQNNGV. Trimming left V 5 bases short and J 6 bases short, with 17 bases between. This CDR3 reads CASSPGGGVGQPQHF. The CDR3 coding sequence is TGTGCCAGCAGCCCCGGCGGGGGGGTGGGTCAGCCCCAGCATTTT.

V usage is TRBV3-1 (or the pseudogene TRBV3-2) and J usage is TRBJ2-3; D might be TRBD2 (7 bases). Germline loops: CDR1 LGHDT, CDR2 YNNKEL (reference sequence). V lost 3 bases to trimming and J lost 1 base, with 14 bases between them. This CDR3 is built from 16 residues. CDR3 loop: CASSQGGGSGTDTQYF. Here the CDR3 DNA reads TGTGCCAGCAGCCAGGGGGGCGGGAGCGGCACAGATACGCAGTATTTT.

The CDR3 sequence is CAISESGRQGGNQPQHF. DNA of the CDR3: TGTGCCATCAGTGAGTCGGGGCGTCAGGGGGGCAATCAGCCCCAGCATTTT. The chain employs TRBV10-3 and TRBJ1-5; TRBD1 matches at 7 bases. This CDR3 spans 17 amino acids. J gave up 2 bases and V 0 bases, and 7 bases lay outside the gene matches. Germline values: CDR1 ENHRY, CDR2 SYGVKD.

The J gene is TRBJ2-7, the V gene TRBV4-1; TRBD2 matches at 7 bases. In germline, CDR1 is MGHRA, CDR2 YSYEKL. Unmatched junction bases numbered 15, after V lost 0 bases and J lost 4 bases. This CDR3 is built from 18 residues. The CDR3 DNA reads as TGCGCCAGCAGCCAAGACATGCCGGGGGGATTGAGTGGGTACGAGCAGTACTTC. It specifies CASSQDMPGGLSGYEQYF.

In this sample, this clone turned up many times. This rearrangement joins TRBV19 to TRBJ2-2; 7 bases are a match to TRBD2. This CDR3 has 15 amino acids. The junction had 5 bases not matched to a gene; V was cut back by 7 bases and J by 0 bases. Germline CDR1 LNHDA, CDR2 SQIVND (reference sequence). CDR3 residues: CASKRDHANTGELFF. The CDR3 coding sequence is TGTGCCAGTAAGCGGGACCACGCGAACACCGGGGAGCTGTTTTTT.

CDR3 residues: CASSSGLANTDTQYF. In DNA, the CDR3 is TGTGCCAGCAGCTCGGGACTAGCGAACACAGATACGCAGTATTTT. The chain employs TRBV7-3 and TRBJ2-3; TRBD2 aligns across 10 bases. The V segment lost 4 bases and the J segment 2 bases; nucleotides outside the gene matches: 3. CDR3 length: 15 amino acids. From germline, CDR1 is SGHTA and CDR2 FQGTGA.

This clone was recorded a few times. The V gene is TRBV7-9, the J gene TRBJ2-7; tentative D call: TRBD1 (6 bases). V lost 8 bases and J lost 1, with 15 bases in between. The CDR3 is made up of 14 amino acids. Looked up from germline, CDR1 is SEHNR and CDR2 is FQNEAQ (reference sequence). Here the CDR3 reads CASGRTGISYEQYF. In nucleotides, the CDR3 is TGTGCCAGCGGCAGAACAGGGATTTCCTACGAGCAGTACTTC. The variable domain in full, completed from reference TRBV7-9 and TRBJ2-7, reads DTGVSQNPRHKITKRGQNVTFRCDPISEHNRLYWYRQTLGQGPEFLTYFQNEAQLEKSRLLSDRFSAERPKGSFSTLEIQRTEQGDSAMYLCASGRTGISYEQYFGPGTRLTVT.

The chain links TRBV10-3 to TRBJ2-2; 8 nucleotides agree with TRBD1. Germline V gene lookup returns CDR1 ENHRY and CDR2 SYGVKD. V lost 10 bases to trimming and J lost 1 base; unmatched junction nucleotides: 8. The CDR3 spans 15 residues. CDR3 nucleotide sequence: TGTGCCACCTCCGGACAGGGTGAGAACACCGGGGAGCTGTTTTTT. It is translated as CATSGQGENTGELFF.